This TCR beta chain appears in the sequencing data of a study of blood T cell repertoires in COVID-19. For the study at large: Whether acute or convalescent, the COVID-19 samples came from the United States, Italy and Spain. Sources were T cells, B-cell-depleted T cells, or PBMCs; the material itself was cDNA or gDNA.

Original methodology: It was from reference gene primer amplification that nucleated cell counts were estimated. The method was immunoSEQ multiplex PCR; TCRdb's version includes in-frame clones alone and lacks a portion of them. That table is the source of V, J and clone size, and D and trimming were worked out from the DNA. The data hold under 300,000 clones, with about 83% observed a single time. The CDR3 has 11 residues. Between the trimmed V and J ends, which lost 3 bases and 8 bases, there was a span of 4 bases. Germline CDR1 is WSHSY and CDR2 is SAAADI. Material for sequencing was peripheral blood. The origin of this receptor is a man aged 30 to 45 who had recovered from COVID-19. The rearrangement links TRBV10-2 to TRBJ2-2; D gene ambiguous. The CDR3 nucleotides are TGCGCCAGCAGTGATTCGGGGGAGCTGTTTTTT. It yields the protein CASSDSGELFF.